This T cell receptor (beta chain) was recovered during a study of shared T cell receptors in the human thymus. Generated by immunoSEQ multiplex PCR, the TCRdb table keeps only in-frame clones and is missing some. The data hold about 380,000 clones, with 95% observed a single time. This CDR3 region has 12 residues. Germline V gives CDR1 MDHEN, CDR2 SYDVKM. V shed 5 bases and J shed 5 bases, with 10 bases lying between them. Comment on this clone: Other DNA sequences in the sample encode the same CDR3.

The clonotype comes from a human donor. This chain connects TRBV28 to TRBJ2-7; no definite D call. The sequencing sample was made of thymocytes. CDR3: CASSPRSHEQYF. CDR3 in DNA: TGTGCCAGCAGTCCTAGAAGCCACGAGCAGTACTTC.